One sample yielded the 24 T cell receptor beta chains listed below, sequenced in a study of blood T cell repertoires in COVID-19. Using immunoSEQ multiplex PCR, the repertoire was profiled, and TCRdb retains in-frame clones only, with some absent. The sample contains 120,000 to 150,000 clones, about 82% of which appear only once. The sequencing input was PBMCs or T cells enriched from blood (not recorded which). The receptors were sampled from a woman between 40 and 55 years old who had recovered from COVID-19.

The chain recombines TRBV14 with TRBJ1-1, with D perhaps matching TRBD1 (6 bases). CDR1 is SGHDN and CDR2 is FVKESK in the germline V gene. Trimming removed 6 bases at V and 5 bases at J, with 10 bases between. This CDR3 has 12 residues. CDR3 sequence (DNA): TGTGCCAGCAGTTGGGGGCGGACTGAAGCTTTCTTT. Protein: CASSWGRTEAFF. Filled out from reference TRBV14 and TRBJ1-1, the complete variable domain reads EAGVTQFPSHSVIEKGQTVTLRCDPISGHDNLYWYRRVMGKEIKFLLHFVKESKQDESGMPNNRFLAERTGGTYSTLKVQPAELEDSGVYFCASSWGRTEAFFGQGTRLTVV.

The chain couples TRBV30 to TRBJ1-1, with D hard to call. Trimming left V 5 bases short and J 1 base short, with 8 bases between. Germline CDR1 is GTSNPN and CDR2 is SVGIG (reference sequence). The CDR3 has 12 residues. The CDR3 DNA is TGTGCCTGGGGGTCTACGAACACTGAAGCTTTCTTT. Its translation is CAWGSTNTEAFF.

This chain uses TRBV2 with TRBJ1-5; D uncertain. Germline CDR1 reads SNHLY; CDR2 reads FYNNEI. The ends were cut back, 0 bases at V and 2 bases at J, with 8 bases in the middle. This CDR3 is built from 15 residues. The CDR3, as DNA: TGTGCCAGCAGTGAAGCGCGCGTGCGCAATCAGCCCCAGCATTTT. It is translated as CASSEARVRNQPQHF.

The chain couples TRBV7-8 to TRBJ1-2; D call uncertain. This CDR3 contains 15 residues. Germline-derived CDR1 and CDR2 are SGHVS and FQNEAQ. V was clipped by 1 base and J by 1 base, with 10 bases between them. The CDR3 loop reads CASSLGSTVNYGYTF. The CDR3, as DNA: TGTGCCAGCAGCTTAGGGTCCACAGTTAACTATGGCTACACCTTC.

This clone was seen only a few times. This chain uses TRBV6-4 with TRBJ2-3, with TRBD2 identical over 10 bases. CDR3 length: 16 residues. V was clipped by 4 bases and J by 1 base; unmatched bases: 5. The germline CDR1 and CDR2 sequences are MRHNA and SNTAGT. The CDR3 nucleotides read TGTGCCAGCAGTGTCACCGGGACTAGCGGCACAGATACGCAGTATTTT. This sequence encodes CASSVTGTSGTDTQYF.

This clone was recorded a few times. The CDR3 protein is CASSSGHGETQYF. For the CDR3, the DNA is TGTGCCAGCAGCTCCGGACACGGGGAGACCCAGTACTTC. The gene calls are TRBV7-3 and TRBJ2-5; tentative D call: TRBD1 (5 bases). In germline, CDR1 is SGHTA, CDR2 FQGTGA. V was clipped by 4 bases and J by 5 bases, with 11 bases between them. The CDR3 runs to 13 residues. Filled out from reference TRBV7-3 and TRBJ2-5, the complete variable domain reads GAGVSQTPSNKVTEKGKYVELRCDPISGHTALYWYRQSLGQGPEFLIYFQGTGAADDSGLPNDRFFAVRPEGSVSTLKIQRTERGDSAVYLCASSSGHGETQYFGPGTRLLVL.

This clone was counted at least ten times. The chain has TRBV6-6 and TRBJ2-7; TRBD1 agrees at 11 bases. The ends lost 5 bases at V and 3 bases at J; junction bases unmatched: 15. Per the germline V gene, CDR1 is MNHNY and CDR2 is SVGAGI (reference sequence). This CDR3 is 18 amino acids long. The CDR3 loop is CASSPGQGDIGRFYEQYF. CDR3 in DNA: TGTGCCAGCAGTCCGGGACAGGGGGATATTGGCCGCTTCTACGAGCAGTACTTC.

This clone was seen a handful of times. The V call is TRBV18, the J call TRBJ2-3, with D possibly TRBD1 on 5 matching bases. The CDR3 runs to 14 residues. V was trimmed by 2 bases and J by 6 bases, leaving 12 bases between them. The V gene's germline CDR1 is KGHSH and CDR2 LQKENI. The CDR3 is CASSPERQGDTQYF. Written as DNA, the CDR3 is TGTGCCAGCTCACCAGAAAGGCAGGGCGATACGCAGTATTTT.

V and J are TRBV19 and TRBJ1-2, with unresolved D. The V end was cut by 6 bases, the J end by 4 bases, with 9 bases between. Germline CDR1 reads LNHDA; CDR2 reads SQIVND (reference sequence). The CDR3 is 12 residues long. The CDR3 coding sequence is TGTGCCAGTAGGGACGGAGGCTATGGCTACACCTTC. Translating it yields CASRDGGYGYTF.

The J gene is TRBJ1-4, the V gene TRBV7-9; TRBD1 aligns across 10 bases. This CDR3 comprises 16 residues. Germline CDR1 reads SEHNR; CDR2 reads FQNEAQ (reference sequence). V was pared by 4 bases and J by 8 bases, with 10 bases of the junction left unmatched. CDR3 DNA sequence: TGTGCCAGCAGCTCGACAGGGGGCCGGGGTCGGGAAAAACTGTTTTTT. Amino acids: CASSSTGGRGREKLFF.

V is TRBV2 and J is TRBJ2-1, with D unresolved. The CDR3 sequence is 14 residues long. V lost 3 bases and J 8 bases, leaving 14 bases between the germline ends. Germline CDR1 SNHLY, CDR2 FYNNEI. Here the CDR3 reads CASSEEPAADEQFF. In DNA form, the CDR3 reads TGTGCCAGCAGTGAGGAGCCTGCGGCCGATGAGCAGTTCTTC.

The J gene is TRBJ1-1, the V gene TRBV12-5; D is undetermined. In germline, CDR1 is LGHNT, CDR2 FRNRAP. Trimming took off 3 bases at V and 5 bases at J, with 4 bases between the two ends. This CDR3 spans 11 amino acids. CDR3 loop: CASGLQTEAFF. In DNA form, the CDR3 reads TGTGCTAGTGGTTTACAGACTGAAGCTTTCTTT.

This chain joins TRBV27 and TRBJ1-2; D ambiguous. The CDR3 has 14 residues. Germline values: CDR1 MNHEY, CDR2 SMNVEV (reference sequence). Trimming removed 0 bases from V and 0 bases from J, with 5 bases in between. This chain's CDR3 is CASSLSSANYGYTF. The CDR3 DNA sequence: TGTGCCAGCAGTTTATCGTCAGCTAACTATGGCTACACCTTC.

This clone was seen once. The V gene is TRBV10-3, the J gene TRBJ1-1; 9 positions agree with TRBD1. Per germline, CDR1 ENHRY and CDR2 SYGVKD. CDR3 length equals 14 residues. The V gene end was trimmed by 1 base and the J gene end by 10 bases; junction bases not matched to a gene: 7. CDR3 sequence (DNA): TGTGCCATCAGTGAGTATAGGGACAGGGATGTAGCTTTCTTT. Its protein is CAISEYRDRDVAFF.

The chain couples TRBV23-1 to TRBJ2-7, with D perhaps matching TRBD2 (6 bases). TRBV23-1 is an ORF, and what it does is uncertain. The CDR3 runs to 14 residues. V gave up 0 bases and J gave up 3 bases, with 9 bases separating them. The CDR3 nucleotides are TGCGCCAGCAGTCAATCACAGGACTACTACGAGCAGTACTTC. Residues: CASSQSQDYYEQYF.

Regarding this clone: Distinct nucleotide sequences in the sample also encode this CDR3. J is TRBJ2-3 and V is TRBV18; D is perhaps TRBD1 (6 bases). V lost 6 bases and J 2 bases, leaving 9 bases between the germline ends. The germline V gene encodes CDR1 KGHSH and CDR2 LQKENI. The length of the CDR3 is 13 residues. CDR3 in DNA: TGTGCCAGCTCGACAGGAATCACAGATACGCAGTATTTT. Its protein is CASSTGITDTQYF.

The chain employs TRBV30 and TRBJ2-2, with unresolved D. The CDR3 extends over 15 amino acids. The V end lost 4 bases, the J end lost 1 base, and 13 bases lay between the germline ends. Germline CDR1 GTSNPN, CDR2 SVGIG (reference sequence). CDR3 DNA sequence: TGTGCCTGGAACCTTCTTCCAGTGAACACCGGGGAGCTGTTTTTT. Protein product: CAWNLLPVNTGELFF.

This chain joins TRBV5-6 and TRBJ1-1, with 9 bases lining up with TRBD1. V dropped 4 bases and J dropped 4; count of bases not matched to a gene: 5. Germline CDR1 and CDR2: SGHDT and YYEEEE. This CDR3 contains 14 residues. This CDR3 reads CASSRQGVVTEAFF. The CDR3 nucleotides are TGTGCCAGCAGCCGACAGGGGGTGGTCACTGAAGCTTTCTTT.

In its sample, this clone was seen once. The chain carries TRBV9 and TRBJ2-1; TRBD2 agrees at 8 bases. The junction had 4 bases not matched to a gene; V was cut back by 2 bases and J by 12 bases. Germline-derived CDR1 and CDR2 are SGDLS and YYNGEE. The CDR3 extends over 12 amino acids. The CDR3 region is CASSVGGASQFF. Here the CDR3 DNA reads TGTGCCAGCAGCGTCGGGGGGGCGTCGCAGTTCTTC.

V gene TRBV20-1 combines with J gene TRBJ2-1; 11 bases are shared with TRBD2. Germline CDR1 is DFQATT and CDR2 is SNEGSKA (reference sequence). The CDR3 runs to 17 residues. J gave up 6 bases and V 3 bases, and 13 bases lay outside the gene matches. CDR3: CSASLATLAGGRNEQFF. The CDR3 bases are TGCAGTGCTAGTTTAGCGACTCTAGCGGGAGGACGCAATGAGCAGTTCTTC.

In this sample, this clone turned up a few times. CDR3 sequence (DNA): TGTGCCAGTAGTATCCAGGACAGGACAACCGGGGAGCTGTTTTTT. Amino acid sequence: CASSIQDRTTGELFF. The V gene is TRBV19, the J gene TRBJ2-2; 7 nucleotides agree with TRBD1. Per the germline V gene, CDR1 is LNHDA and CDR2 is SQIVND (reference sequence). Trimming cost V 3 bases and J 5 bases; bases outside gene matches: 6. This CDR3 has 15 amino acids.

The rearrangement joins TRBV28 to TRBJ1-2, with a weak D call TRBD1 (6 bases). Between the trimmed V and J ends, which lost 10 bases and 4 bases, there was a span of 19 bases. The CDR3 has 14 amino acids. Looked up from germline, CDR1 is MDHEN and CDR2 is SYDVKM. CDR3 loop: CATHFSGGGYGYTF. As DNA, the CDR3 is TGTGCCACCCACTTCTCGGGAGGGGGCTATGGCTACACCTTC.

The chain links TRBV5-1 to TRBJ1-6, with 7 bases lining up with TRBD1. From germline, CDR1 is SGHRS and CDR2 YFSETQ. After removal of 4 bases from V and 0 bases from J, the junction contained 4 bases not matched to a gene. The CDR3 totals 16 residues. The chain's CDR3 is CASSPGDSSYNSPLHF. CDR3 in DNA: TGCGCCAGCAGCCCAGGGGACAGCTCCTATAATTCACCCCTCCACTTT.

In its sample, this clone was seen a few times. The V and J genes are TRBV7-9 and TRBJ1-2, with D possibly being TRBD1 (6 bases). Per the germline V gene, CDR1 is SEHNR and CDR2 is FQNEAQ (reference sequence). V lost 7 bases and J 2 bases, leaving 14 bases between the germline ends. This CDR3 is 14 amino acids long. The DNA of the CDR3 is TGTGCCAGCACCCAGGGGACCCTCAACTATGGCTACACCTTC. Translated, it gives CASTQGTLNYGYTF.